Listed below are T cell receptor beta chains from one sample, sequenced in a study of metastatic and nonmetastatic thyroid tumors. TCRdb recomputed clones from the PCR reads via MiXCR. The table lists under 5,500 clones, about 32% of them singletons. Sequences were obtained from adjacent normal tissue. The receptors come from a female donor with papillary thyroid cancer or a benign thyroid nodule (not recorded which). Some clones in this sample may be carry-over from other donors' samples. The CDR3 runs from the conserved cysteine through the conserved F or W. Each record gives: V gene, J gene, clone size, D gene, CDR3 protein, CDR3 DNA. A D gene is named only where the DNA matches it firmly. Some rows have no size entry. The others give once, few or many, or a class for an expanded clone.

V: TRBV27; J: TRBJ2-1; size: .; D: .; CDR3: CASGFYEQFF; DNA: TGTGCCAGCGGATTCTATGAGCAGTTCTTC
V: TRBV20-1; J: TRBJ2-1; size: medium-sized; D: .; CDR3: CSAEDPIYNEQFF; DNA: TGCAGTGCTGAAGACCCAATCTACAATGAGCAGTTCTTC
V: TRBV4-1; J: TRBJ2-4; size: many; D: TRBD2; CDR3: CASSQGSAGGNIQYF; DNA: TGCGCCAGCAGCCAAGGATCAGCGGGGGGAAACATTCAGTACTTC
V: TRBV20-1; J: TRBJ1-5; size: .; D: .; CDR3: CSARDHSNQPQHF; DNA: TGCAGTGCTAGAGATCACAGCAATCAGCCCCAGCATTTT
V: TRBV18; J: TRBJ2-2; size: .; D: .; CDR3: CASSPPGAPGPTGELFF; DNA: TGTGCCAGCTCACCACCGGGGGCACCTGGGCCCACCGGGGAGCTGTTTTTT
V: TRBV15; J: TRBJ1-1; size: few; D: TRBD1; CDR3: CATSRGDRENTEAFF; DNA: TGTGCCACCAGCAGAGGGGACAGGGAGAACACTGAAGCTTTCTTT
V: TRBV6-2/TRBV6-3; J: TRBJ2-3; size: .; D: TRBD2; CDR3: CASNRGLAGGFITTDTQYF; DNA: TGTGCCAGCAACAGGGGACTAGCGGGAGGATTTATCACCACAGATACGCAGTATTTT
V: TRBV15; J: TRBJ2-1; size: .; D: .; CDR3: CATGGSRVEQFF; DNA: TGTGCCACCGGGGGAAGCAGGGTCGAGCAGTTCTTC
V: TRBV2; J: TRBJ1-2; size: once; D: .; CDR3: CASSGGFQGIGGYTF; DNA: TGTGCCAGCAGTGGAGGGTTTCAGGGAATAGGAGGCTACACCTTC
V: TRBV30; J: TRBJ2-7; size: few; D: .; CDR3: CAWSFRDEQYF; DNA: TGTGCCTGGAGTTTCAGGGACGAGCAGTACTTC
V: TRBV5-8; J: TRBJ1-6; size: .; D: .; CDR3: CASSLGTASNSPLHF; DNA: TGTGCCAGCAGCTTGGGGACAGCCAGCAATTCACCCCTCCACTTT
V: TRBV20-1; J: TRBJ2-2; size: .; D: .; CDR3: CSAASWARAGELFF; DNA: TGCAGTGCTGCTTCGTGGGCTAGGGCCGGGGAGCTGTTTTTT
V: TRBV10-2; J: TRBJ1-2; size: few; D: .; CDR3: CASRDSNDGYTF; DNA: TGCGCCAGCAGAGACAGTAACGATGGCTACACCTTC
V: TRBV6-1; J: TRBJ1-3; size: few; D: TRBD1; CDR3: CASTLQGTGNTIYF; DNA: TGTGCCAGCACCCTACAGGGGACGGGAAACACCATATATTTT
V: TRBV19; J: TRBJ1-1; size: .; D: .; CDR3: CASSRDWNTEAFF; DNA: TGTGCCAGTAGTAGGGACTGGAACACTGAAGCTTTCTTT
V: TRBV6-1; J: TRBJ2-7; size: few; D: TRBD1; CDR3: CASSRRQGYYEQYF; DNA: TGTGCCAGCAGCCGTAGACAGGGCTACTACGAGCAGTACTTC
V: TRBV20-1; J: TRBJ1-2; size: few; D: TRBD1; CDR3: CSARGDRGLYGYTF; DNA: TGCAGTGCTAGAGGGGACAGGGGGCTCTATGGCTACACCTTC
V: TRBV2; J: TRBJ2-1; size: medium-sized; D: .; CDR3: CASSEGVGGTYNEQFF; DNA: TGTGCCAGCAGCGAGGGGGTTGGGGGAACCTACAATGAGCAGTTCTTC
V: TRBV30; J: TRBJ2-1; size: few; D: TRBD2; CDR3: CACTSGHNEQFF; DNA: TGTGCCTGTACTAGCGGCCACAATGAGCAGTTCTTC
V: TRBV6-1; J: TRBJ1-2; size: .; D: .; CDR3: CASSQEGGHYGYTF; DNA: TGTGCCAGCAGTCAGGAGGGGGGTCACTATGGCTACACCTTC
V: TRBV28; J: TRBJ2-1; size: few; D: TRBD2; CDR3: CASSFKLTSGDYNEQFF; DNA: TGTGCCAGCAGTTTTAAACTCACTAGCGGTGATTACAATGAGCAGTTCTTC
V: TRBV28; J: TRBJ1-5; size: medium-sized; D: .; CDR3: CASSLGYQPQHF; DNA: TGTGCCAGCAGTTTAGGGTATCAGCCCCAGCATTTT
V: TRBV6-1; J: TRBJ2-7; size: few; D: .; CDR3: CATDRHGGARSYEQYF; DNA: TGTGCCACCGACCGGCATGGAGGCGCGAGGTCCTACGAGCAGTACTTC
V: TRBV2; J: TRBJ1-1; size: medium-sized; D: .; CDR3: CASSEHPHPYVNTEAFF; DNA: TGTGCCAGCAGTGAACACCCCCATCCATACGTGAACACTGAAGCTTTCTTT
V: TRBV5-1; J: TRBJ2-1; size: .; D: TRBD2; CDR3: CASSPTPGLGTNEQFF; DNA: TGCGCCAGCAGCCCAACACCGGGACTAGGGACCAATGAGCAGTTCTTC
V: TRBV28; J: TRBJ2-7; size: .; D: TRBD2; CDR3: CASKSAGSSYEQYF; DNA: TGTGCCAGCAAATCAGCGGGGAGCTCCTACGAGCAGTACTTC
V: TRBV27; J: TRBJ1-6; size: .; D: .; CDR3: CASSPLVGNSPLHF; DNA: TGTGCCAGCTCCCCTCTTGTAGGGAATTCACCCCTCCACTTT
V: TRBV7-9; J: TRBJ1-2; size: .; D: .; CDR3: CASSPDRGDYGYTF; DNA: TGTGCCAGCAGCCCGGACAGAGGGGACTATGGCTACACCTTC
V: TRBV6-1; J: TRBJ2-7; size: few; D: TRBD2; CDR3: CASRPGLADYEQYF; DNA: TGTGCCAGCAGACCGGGACTAGCGGATTACGAGCAGTACTTC
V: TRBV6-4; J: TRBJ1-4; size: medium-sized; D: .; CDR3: CASSVKVREPNEKLFF; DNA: TGTGCCAGCAGTGTTAAGGTAAGGGAGCCTAATGAAAAACTGTTTTTT
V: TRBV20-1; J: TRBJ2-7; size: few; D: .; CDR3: CSARRDGSDEQYF; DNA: TGCAGTGCTAGGCGGGACGGGTCGGACGAGCAGTACTTC
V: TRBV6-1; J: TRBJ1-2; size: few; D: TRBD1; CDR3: CASSPSTGTSYGYTF; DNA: TGTGCCAGCAGTCCCTCGACAGGGACCAGCTATGGCTACACCTTC
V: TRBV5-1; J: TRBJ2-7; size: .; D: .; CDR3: CASSLGGRESSYEQYF; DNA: TGCGCCAGCAGCTTGGGCGGGCGTGAGAGTTCCTACGAGCAGTACTTC
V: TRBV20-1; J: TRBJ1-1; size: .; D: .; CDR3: CSAIRGGAQMNTEAFF; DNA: TGCAGTGCCATCCGGGGAGGGGCACAAATGAACACTGAAGCTTTCTTT
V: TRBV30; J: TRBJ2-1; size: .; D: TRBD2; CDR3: CSWDRLAGGEQFF; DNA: TGTTCCTGGGATAGACTAGCGGGAGGGGAACAGTTCTTC
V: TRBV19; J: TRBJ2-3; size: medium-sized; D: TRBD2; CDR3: CASSIGTSGSGTDTQYF; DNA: TGTGCCAGTAGTATTGGGACTAGCGGGAGCGGCACAGATACGCAGTATTTT
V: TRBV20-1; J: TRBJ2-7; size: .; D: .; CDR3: CSASATVAYEQYF; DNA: TGCAGTGCTAGTGCGACAGTCGCCTACGAGCAGTACTTC
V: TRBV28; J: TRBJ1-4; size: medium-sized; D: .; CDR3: CASSLLTSRTAATNEKLFF; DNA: TGTGCCAGCAGTCTCCTAACCTCCCGGACAGCCGCAACTAATGAAAAACTGTTTTTT
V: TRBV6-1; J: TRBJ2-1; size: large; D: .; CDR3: CASSWQGSYNEQFF; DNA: TGTGCCAGCAGTTGGCAGGGTTCGTATAATGAGCAGTTCTTC